Shown below are 26 T cell receptor beta chains from a single sample sequenced in a study of blood T cell repertoires in COVID-19. The method was immunoSEQ multiplex PCR; TCRdb's version includes in-frame clones alone and lacks a portion of them. The data contain 200,000 to 250,000 clones, 90% of them seen just once; the ten biggest clones take up about 14%. Sequences were obtained from PBMCs or T cells enriched from blood (not recorded which). The origin of the receptors is a man aged 25 to 45 who had been exposed to COVID-19.

This clone was seen a handful of times. The CDR3 is CASSSAGTGVYGYTF. The CDR3 DNA follows: TGTGCCAGCAGCTCGGCCGGGACAGGGGTGTATGGCTACACCTTC. This chain connects TRBV5-4 to TRBJ1-2; 10 bases agree with TRBD1. CDR1 and CDR2 from the germline V gene are SGHNT and YYREEE (reference sequence). The V segment lost 3 bases and the J segment 5 bases; nucleotides outside the gene matches: 7. This CDR3 region has 15 residues.

This clone has only one observation. The chain uses TRBV6-2 or TRBV6-3 and TRBJ1-5; D is ambiguous. The ends were cut back, 2 bases at V and 2 bases at J, with 13 bases in the middle. CDR1 MNHEY and CDR2 SVGEGT come from the germline V gene. The CDR3 has 16 residues. The CDR3 nucleotides are TGTGCCAGCAGTTACGGAGCTATCTTAGGCAATCAGCCCCAGCATTTT. The encoded protein is CASSYGAILGNQPQHF.

This sequence joins TRBV7-6 and TRBJ2-7, with 9 nucleotides matching TRBD2. Germline V gene lookup returns CDR1 SGHVS and CDR2 FNYEAQ. CDR3 length: 15 amino acids. The ends lost 5 bases at V and 3 bases at J; junction bases unmatched: 8. The DNA for the CDR3 is TGTGCCAGCAGCCGGGAAGCGGGGGGTAACTACGAGCAGTACTTC. This gives the protein CASSREAGGNYEQYF.

The V and J genes are TRBV4-3 and TRBJ2-2; 8 bases match TRBD2. The CDR3 spans 17 residues. The V gene's germline CDR1 is LGHNA and CDR2 YSLEER. V was clipped by 1 base and J by 9 bases; unmatched bases: 13. CDR3 sequence: CASSQGVLADPRRELFF. As DNA, the CDR3 is TGCGCCAGCAGCCAAGGTGTACTAGCGGACCCTCGCCGGGAGCTGTTTTTT.

This clone has only a few counts. The chain has TRBV5-1 and TRBJ1-3, with TRBD1 matching 7 bases. Losses at the gene ends were 4 bases for V and 0 bases for J; bases not matched to a gene: 7. The CDR3 consists of 16 residues. The V gene's germline CDR1 is SGHRS and CDR2 YFSETQ. Here the CDR3 DNA reads TGCGCCAGCAGCACTGGACAGGTCCTCTCTGGAAACACCATATATTTT. It codes for CASSTGQVLSGNTIYF.

In this sample, this clone turned up once. V is TRBV18 and J is TRBJ2-3, with D hard to call. Germline V gene sequence: CDR1 KGHSH, CDR2 LQKENI. Deletions cut 7 bases from V and 4 bases from J, with 6 bases between. The CDR3 consists of 11 residues. DNA of the CDR3: TGTGCCAGCTTTGAGTCAGATACGCAGTATTTT. Its translation: CASFESDTQYF.

The rearrangement links TRBV25-1 to TRBJ1-4; 8 nucleotides agree with TRBD1. The CDR3 extends over 16 amino acids. V lost 2 bases, J lost 8 bases, and 10 bases stayed unmatched. Germline lookup yields CDR1 MGHDK and CDR2 SYGVNS. CDR3 region: CASSERLGRGPEKLFF. CDR3 nucleotide sequence: TGTGCCAGCAGTGAAAGGCTGGGCAGGGGGCCGGAAAAACTGTTTTTT.

The CDR3, as DNA: TGTGCCTGGACCCCCGGGGACAGGGGGAATTCACCCCTCCACTTT. Its protein product is CAWTPGDRGNSPLHF. V and J are TRBV30 and TRBJ1-6; 11 bases map to TRBD1. Trimming cost V 4 bases and J 7 bases; bases outside gene matches: 6. The CDR3 consists of 15 residues. Germline CDR1 and CDR2: GTSNPN and SVGIG (reference sequence). The complete variable domain, with remaining parts taken from reference TRBV30 and TRBJ1-6, reads SQTIHQWPATLVQPVGSPLSLECTVEGTSNPNLYWYRQAAGRGLQLLFYSVGIGQISSEVPQNLSASRPQDRQFILSSKKLLLSDSGFYLCAWTPGDRGNSPLHFGNGTRLTVT.

DNA of the CDR3: TGTGCCTGGAGTGACGGACTAAATAACGAGCAGTACTTC. This codes for CAWSDGLNNEQYF. The genes are TRBV30 and TRBJ2-7, with a tentative D call TRBD2 (6 bases). The CDR3 has 13 residues. The germline CDR1 and CDR2 sequences are GTSNPN and SVGIG (reference sequence). V was pared by 1 base and J by 5 bases, with 12 bases between.

This clone has only one observation. The gene calls are TRBV28 and TRBJ2-7; D possibly corresponds to TRBD2 (5 bases). The CDR3 runs 13 residues. From germline, CDR1 is MDHEN and CDR2 SYDVKM. Trimming left V 1 base short and J 3 bases short, with 7 bases between. CDR3 nucleotides: TGTGCCAGCAGTTTATCGGGGATCTACGAGCAGTACTTC. Translating gives CASSLSGIYEQYF.

The V gene is TRBV6-5, the J gene TRBJ2-1; 12 bases map to TRBD2. Germline-derived CDR1 and CDR2 are MNHEY and SVGAGI. The V segment lost 7 bases and the J segment 12 bases; nucleotides outside the gene matches: 7. The CDR3 sequence is 13 residues long. CDR3 residues: CASKASGGAGQFF. The DNA for the CDR3 is TGTGCCAGCAAGGCTAGCGGGGGGGCCGGGCAGTTCTTC.

This sequence joins TRBV29-1 and TRBJ2-2, with 9 bases aligning to TRBD1. CDR3 length: 15 residues. Germline lookup yields CDR1 SQVTM and CDR2 ANQGSEA. V lost 6 bases to trimming and J lost 1 base; unmatched junction nucleotides: 6. The CDR3 protein is CSVTGTGRNTGELFF. In DNA form, the CDR3 reads TGCAGCGTGACCGGGACAGGGAGGAACACCGGGGAGCTGTTTTTT.

The chain uses TRBV19 and TRBJ2-5; D is ambiguous. V was clipped by 8 bases and J by 5 bases, with 18 bases between them. This CDR3 contains 14 residues. Germline CDR1 is LNHDA and CDR2 is SQIVND (reference sequence). CDR3 DNA: TGTGCCAGTTCTGAGACTCCCAACGGGGAGACCCAGTACTTC. It encodes CASSETPNGETQYF. The entire variable domain, with the rest obtained from reference TRBV19 and TRBJ2-5, is as follows: DGGITQSPKYLFRKEGQNVTLSCEQNLNHDAMYWYRQDPGQGLRLIYYSQIVNDFQKGDIAEGYSVSREKKESFPLTVTSAQKNPTAFYLCASSETPNGETQYFGPGTRLLVL.

The chain recombines TRBV18 with TRBJ1-4, with D perhaps matching TRBD1 (6 bases). CDR1 is KGHSH, CDR2 LQKENI, per germline. CDR3 size: 16 residues. Trimming removed 2 bases at V and 7 bases at J, with 17 bases between. The CDR3 is CASSPFATGGGEKLFF. As DNA, the CDR3 is TGTGCCAGCTCACCATTCGCGACAGGAGGCGGTGAAAAACTGTTTTTT.

The sample holds one count of this clone. The rearrangement uses TRBV5-4 and TRBJ2-7, with TRBD1 identical over 7 bases. Germline CDR1 is SGHNT and CDR2 is YYREEE (reference sequence). After removal of 1 base from V and 5 bases from J, the junction contained 9 bases not matched to a gene. This CDR3 comprises 15 residues. The CDR3 nucleotides are TGTGCCAGCAGCTTGATCCGTCAGGGGGAAAACGAGCAGTACTTC. Protein: CASSLIRQGENEQYF.

The rearrangement links TRBV11-3 to TRBJ2-2; D remains unclear. The CDR3 is made up of 13 amino acids. Germline-derived CDR1 and CDR2 are SGHNT and YENEEA. V was trimmed by 2 bases and J by 5 bases, leaving 6 bases between them. The CDR3 spells CASSLSTTGELFF. CDR3 DNA: TGTGCCAGCAGCTTAAGTACTACCGGGGAGCTGTTTTTT.

This chain connects TRBV5-4 to TRBJ1-4; possibly TRBD1 for D (5 bases). Trimming removed 2 bases at V and 8 bases at J, with 16 bases between. The CDR3 runs 15 residues. Germline CDR1 is SGHNT and CDR2 is YYREEE (reference sequence). The chain's CDR3 is CASSLGGRQGEKLFF. Written as DNA, the CDR3 is TGTGCCAGCAGCTTAGGAGGGCGGCAGGGAGAAAAACTGTTTTTT.

This clone was seen a handful of times. The CDR3, as DNA: TGTGCCAGCAGCGTAGGATTGATAGGGAGACCCCTCCACTTT. Translating gives CASSVGLIGRPLHF. This chain connects TRBV9 to TRBJ1-6; the D is unclear. The CDR3 consists of 14 residues. The germline V gene encodes CDR1 SGDLS and CDR2 YYNGEE. V lost 0 bases and J lost 12, with 13 bases in between.

J is TRBJ1-2 and V is TRBV15; TRBD1 aligns across 11 bases. Germline V gene sequence: CDR1 LNHNV, CDR2 YYDKDF (reference sequence). J lost 3 bases, V lost 3 bases, and 9 bases had no gene match. The CDR3 runs 17 residues. The DNA for the CDR3 is TGTGCCACCAGCAGCATGGGAGGGGGACAGGGGGACTATGGCTACACCTTC. Its translation is CATSSMGGGQGDYGYTF.

The CDR3 spells CATGQPFYEQYF. The CDR3 DNA reads as TGTGCCACCGGACAGCCATTCTACGAGCAGTACTTC. V and J are TRBV13 and TRBJ2-7; tentatively, D is TRBD1 (6 bases). V lost 10 bases and J 3 bases, leaving 13 bases between the germline ends. CDR1 and CDR2 from the germline V gene are PRHDT and FYEKMQ (reference sequence). The CDR3 contains 12 residues.

The chain recombines TRBV2 with TRBJ2-2; D is perhaps TRBD1 (5 bases). CDR3 length equals 13 residues. Germline CDR1 SNHLY, CDR2 FYNNEI. V dropped 4 bases and J dropped 8 bases, with 11 bases sitting between them. The CDR3 spells CASSVGDAGELFF. The CDR3 nucleotides are TGTGCCAGCAGTGTAGGGGATGCTGGGGAGCTGTTTTTT. Drawing the rest from reference TRBV2 and TRBJ2-2, the complete variable domain is EPEVTQTPSHQVTQMGQEVILRCVPISNHLYFYWYRQILGQKVEFLVSFYNNEISEKSEIFDDQFSVERPDGSNFTLKIRSTKLEDSAMYFCASSVGDAGELFFGEGSRLTVL.

V is TRBV13 and J is TRBJ1-4; D may be TRBD1 (6 bases). V shed 4 bases and J shed 10 bases, with 13 bases lying between them. Germline V gives CDR1 PRHDT, CDR2 FYEKMQ (reference sequence). There are 13 residues in the CDR3. The CDR3: CASSSNRVGKLFF. CDR3 nucleotides: TGTGCCAGCAGCTCAAACAGGGTCGGAAAACTGTTTTTT.

This chain connects TRBV2 to TRBJ1-4; 8 bases are shared with TRBD1. V trimming: 8 bases; J trimming: 11 bases; junction bases outside the gene matches: 7. Germline V CDR1 and CDR2: SNHLY, FYNNEI. The CDR3 runs to 12 residues. The CDR3 DNA reads as TGTGCCAGCCTCGGACAGGGCGGGAAACTGTTTTTT. This translates into CASLGQGGKLFF.

This chain uses TRBV2 with TRBJ1-2; tentatively, D is TRBD1 (5 bases). The germline CDR1 and CDR2 sequences are SNHLY and FYNNEI. V lost 10 bases to trimming and J lost 4 bases, with 19 bases between them. CDR3 length: 14 residues. The CDR3 bases are TGTGCCATGACGGGAGGTCGTGGGGCCTATGGCTACACCTTC. This codes for CAMTGGRGAYGYTF.

The chain recombines TRBV11-2 with TRBJ1-4; possible D gene TRBD1, 5 bases. The CDR3 is 20 residues long. Germline V gene sequence: CDR1 SGHAT, CDR2 FQNNGV. V lost 0 bases and J lost 0, with 20 bases in between. In DNA, the CDR3 is TGTGCCAGCAGCTTAGATCCAGGGCTCCCGGGTAGTTCAACTAATGAAAAACTGTTTTTT. Translated, it gives CASSLDPGLPGSSTNEKLFF.

The rearrangement joins TRBV7-9 to TRBJ1-1; TRBD1 aligns across 9 bases. This CDR3 region has 15 residues. V shed 5 bases, J shed 0 bases, and the junction held 4 bases outside the gene matches. CDR1 is SEHNR, CDR2 FQNEAQ, per germline (reference sequence). CDR3 DNA sequence: TGTGCCAGCAGCCCTCGGGACAGGGTGAACACTGAAGCTTTCTTT. Protein product: CASSPRDRVNTEAFF.